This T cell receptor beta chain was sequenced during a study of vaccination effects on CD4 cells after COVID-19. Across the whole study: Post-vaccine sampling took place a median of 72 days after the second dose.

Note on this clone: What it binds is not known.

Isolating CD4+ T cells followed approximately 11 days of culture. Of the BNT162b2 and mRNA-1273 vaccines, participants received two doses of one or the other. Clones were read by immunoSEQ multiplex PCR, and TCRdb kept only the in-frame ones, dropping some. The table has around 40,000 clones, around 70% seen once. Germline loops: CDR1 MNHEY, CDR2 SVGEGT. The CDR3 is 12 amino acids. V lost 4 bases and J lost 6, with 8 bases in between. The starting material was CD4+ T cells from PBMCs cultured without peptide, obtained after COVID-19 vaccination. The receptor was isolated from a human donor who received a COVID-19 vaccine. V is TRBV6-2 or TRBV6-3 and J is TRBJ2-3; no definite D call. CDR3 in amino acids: CASSLNGDTQYF. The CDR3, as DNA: TGTGCCAGCAGTTTGAACGGTGATACGCAGTATTTT.